Each of the 18 T cell receptor beta chains below was sequenced from the same sample in a study of neurological immune-mediated disorders (dated by TCRdb to about 2019). To prepare the library, 5' RACE was applied. Sequenced on an Illumina HiSeq 2500. TCRdb's own reprocessing of the public reads used fastp at Q25 and MiXCR and kept productive beta chains. Rows with one shared CDR3 protein collapse into an entry with the most common genes and DNA. This sample has tens of thousands of distinct CDR3 sequences in its table, and about an eighth of those were observed once. The ten biggest clones cover 1.5% to 2% of the sample. Sequencing input: PBMCs. These receptors were obtained from a man aged 60 to 69 in good health.

There are many counts of this clonotype. The J gene is TRBJ2-5, the V gene TRBV5-1, with 7 nucleotides matching TRBD1. This CDR3 has 14 amino acids. With V trimmed by 4 bases and J by 5 bases, 8 bases remained unmatched. Germline V gene data show CDR1 as SGHRS and CDR2 as YFSETQ. CDR3 sequence: CASSPDREWETQYF. In nucleotides, the CDR3 is TGCGCCAGCAGCCCCGACAGGGAGTGGGAGACCCAGTACTTC.

This clonotype has a count of ten or more. The CDR3 bases are TGTGCCATCAGGGGACAGGGGGAAAGCACTGAAGCTTTCTTT. It encodes CAIRGQGESTEAFF. The V gene is TRBV10-3, the J gene TRBJ1-1; 11 bases align to TRBD1. The CDR3 has 14 residues. V lost 6 bases to trimming and J lost 4 bases; unmatched junction nucleotides: 4. Germline-derived CDR1 and CDR2 are ENHRY and SYGVKD.

Ten or more counts support this clonotype. This chain connects TRBV4-3 to TRBJ2-3, with D possibly matching TRBD1 (6 bases). CDR1 is LGHNA, CDR2 YSLEER, per germline. V was pared by 1 base and J by 7 bases, with 15 bases between. The CDR3 covers 15 residues. CDR3 sequence: CASSQGQDGRNTQYF. The CDR3 DNA is TGCGCCAGCAGCCAAGGACAGGATGGTCGTAATACGCAGTATTTT.

This clonotype was recorded many times. The chain employs TRBV6-5 and TRBJ1-4; 8 bases are shared with TRBD1. Per the germline V gene, CDR1 is MNHEY and CDR2 is SVGAGI. V lost 4 bases to trimming and J lost 2 bases; unmatched junction nucleotides: 6. The CDR3 extends over 16 amino acids. CDR3 protein: CASSFDRGPTNEKLFF. The CDR3 bases are TGTGCCAGCAGTTTCGACAGGGGACCGACTAATGAAAAACTGTTTTTT.

This clonotype was detected many times. The V and J genes are TRBV5-1 and TRBJ2-7; TRBD1 matches at 9 bases. Germline V CDR1 and CDR2: SGHRS, YFSETQ. The CDR3 is made up of 19 amino acids. The V gene end was trimmed by 4 bases and the J gene end by 5 bases; junction bases not matched to a gene: 22. CDR3 sequence reads: CASSLDGTGLTGAQDEQYF. The CDR3 nucleotides are TGCGCCAGCAGCCTCGACGGGACAGGGCTAACCGGTGCCCAAGACGAGCAGTACTTC. The full variable domain, rest sourced from reference TRBV5-1 and TRBJ2-7, is KAGVTQTPRYLIKTRGQQVTLSCSPISGHRSVSWYQQTPGQGLQFLFEYFSETQRNKGNFPGRFSGRQFSNSRSEMNVSTLELGDSALYLCASSLDGTGLTGAQDEQYFGPGTRLTVT.

Only a few counts were recorded for this clonotype. This CDR3 is CASSLQGAKNIQYF. The CDR3 DNA sequence: TGTGCCAGCAGTCTTCAGGGGGCCAAAAACATTCAGTACTTC. The rearrangement uses TRBV28 and TRBJ2-4; tentative D call: TRBD1 (6 bases). This CDR3 has 14 residues. V was cut by 5 bases and J by 1 base, with 9 bases left in between. Per the germline V gene, CDR1 is MDHEN and CDR2 is SYDVKM.

This clonotype was seen ten or more times. The CDR3 spells CASSPLAGVGTDTQYF. DNA of the CDR3: TGCGCCAGCAGCCCCCTAGCGGGGGTGGGCACAGATACGCAGTATTTT. The rearrangement links TRBV5-1 to TRBJ2-3; 10 bases map to TRBD2. The J segment lost 1 base and the V segment lost 4 bases, leaving 6 bases of the junction unmatched. Germline V gene lookup returns CDR1 SGHRS and CDR2 YFSETQ. CDR3 length: 16 residues.

At least ten counts were recorded for this clonotype. This chain uses TRBV5-1 with TRBJ2-1, with D possibly being TRBD1 (5 bases). CDR3 size: 16 residues. The V gene's germline CDR1 is SGHRS and CDR2 YFSETQ. Trimming took off 4 bases at V and 7 bases at J, with 21 bases between the two ends. The CDR3 DNA sequence: TGCGCCAGCAGCCCGATTGTCAGGGATAATGGAAATGAGCAGTTCTTC. Its protein product is CASSPIVRDNGNEQFF.

This clonotype was seen at least ten times. This chain uses TRBV9 with TRBJ2-3, with D perhaps being TRBD1 or TRBD2 (5 bases each). V dropped 4 bases and J dropped 1 base, with 10 bases sitting between them. The CDR3 loop spans 14 amino acids. Looked up from germline, CDR1 is SGDLS and CDR2 is YYNGEE. This CDR3 reads CASSPGAGTDTQYF. DNA for the CDR3: TGTGCCAGCAGCCCCGGGGCAGGCACAGATACGCAGTATTTT.

This clonotype was found many times. The chain carries TRBV7-2 and TRBJ2-4; D possibly corresponds to TRBD2 (5 bases). Germline V gene lookup returns CDR1 SGHTA and CDR2 FQGNSA. CDR3 length equals 15 residues. The germline V and J ends were trimmed by 2 bases and 8 bases, with 16 bases remaining between them. Here the CDR3 DNA reads TGTGCCAGCAGCTTAAGGGAATTGAGGGTGGACATTCAGTACTTC. This encodes CASSLRELRVDIQYF.

This clonotype was seen a few times. The CDR3 is CAISENRVAETQYF. As DNA, the CDR3 is TGTGCCATCAGTGAGAACAGGGTCGCGGAGACCCAGTACTTC. V gene TRBV10-3 combines with J gene TRBJ2-5, with D possibly being TRBD1 (6 bases). The CDR3 is 14 amino acids. Germline CDR1 ENHRY, CDR2 SYGVKD. V was shortened by 2 bases and J by 5 bases, with 12 bases between the two germline ends.

This clonotype showed up just a few times. This chain joins TRBV7-2 and TRBJ1-3, with 9 bases lining up with TRBD1. There are 14 residues in the CDR3. V lost 4 bases to trimming and J lost 3 bases; unmatched junction nucleotides: 1. The germline gives CDR1 SGHTA, CDR2 FQGNSA. CDR3 nucleotide sequence: TGTGCCAGCAGCTCGGGACAGGGTGGAAACACCATATATTTT. Protein sequence: CASSSGQGGNTIYF. The whole variable domain, remainder taken from reference TRBV7-2 and TRBJ1-3, is GAGVSQSPSNKVTEKGKDVELRCDPISGHTALYWYRQSLGQGLEFLIYFQGNSAPDKSGLPSDRFSAERTGGSVSTLTIQRTQQEDSAVYLCASSSGQGGNTIYFGEGSWLTVV.

In its sample, this clonotype was seen many times. The chain is built from TRBV7-2 and TRBJ1-2; possibly TRBD1 for D (6 bases). This CDR3 contains 15 residues. Trimming removed 3 bases at V and 6 bases at J, with 17 bases between. Germline values: CDR1 SGHTA, CDR2 FQGNSA. CDR3 sequence (DNA): TGTGCCAGCAGCTTTGATTCCGGGGGCACAGATGGCTACACCTTC. This sequence encodes CASSFDSGGTDGYTF.

There are many counts of this clonotype. The CDR3 reads CASSQTGFNSPLHF. The CDR3 nucleotides read TGCGCCAGCAGCCAGACAGGTTTTAATTCACCCCTCCACTTT. The rearrangement joins TRBV4-3 to TRBJ1-6, with D perhaps TRBD1 (6 bases). V was cut by 3 bases and J by 6 bases, with 9 bases left in between. This CDR3 is 14 amino acids long. Germline V gives CDR1 LGHNA, CDR2 YSLEER.

This clonotype was observed many times. The gene calls are TRBV5-1 and TRBJ2-1; D gene unclear. Germline CDR1 reads SGHRS; CDR2 reads YFSETQ. This CDR3 comprises 11 residues. V lost 0 bases, J lost 8 bases, and 3 bases lay in between. DNA of the CDR3: TGCGCCAGCAGCTTGGGGCATGAGCAGTTCTTC. It translates to CASSLGHEQFF.

This clonotype was seen repeatedly, ten times or more. The gene calls are TRBV28 and TRBJ1-2; the match to TRBD1 covers 7 bases. Germline V gene lookup returns CDR1 MDHEN and CDR2 SYDVKM. Losses at the gene ends were 5 bases for V and 8 bases for J; bases not matched to a gene: 17. The CDR3 has 16 residues. The CDR3 protein is CASSESSYRGSRGYTF. The CDR3 DNA sequence: TGTGCCAGCAGTGAGTCAAGCTACAGGGGATCGCGGGGCTACACCTTC.

Many counts were recorded for this clonotype. This chain connects TRBV7-2 to TRBJ1-5; no clear D gene. From germline, CDR1 is SGHTA and CDR2 FQGNSA. The ends were cut back, 1 base at V and 4 bases at J, with 11 bases in the middle. The CDR3 runs to 15 residues. CDR3 in DNA: TGTGCCAGCAGCTTAGTGGACTTAGATAATCAGCCCCAGCATTTT. It codes for CASSLVDLDNQPQHF.

This clonotype has ten or more counts. The rearrangement uses TRBV7-2 and TRBJ2-1; 8 bases agree with TRBD2. The germline V gene has CDR1 SGHTA and CDR2 FQGNSA. CDR3 length: 16 amino acids. The junction had 10 bases not matched to a gene; V was cut back by 5 bases and J by 4 bases. The CDR3 DNA sequence: TGTGCCAGCAGCCTTGGAGCGGGGGCCCATTACAATGAGCAGTTCTTC. It is translated as CASSLGAGAHYNEQFF.